Reported below is one TCR beta chain. As processed by the authors: For nucleated cells, counts were estimated from reference gene primer amplification. Generated by immunoSEQ multiplex PCR, the TCRdb table keeps only in-frame clones and is missing some. V, J and clone size derive from that table, while D and trimming were established from the DNA sequence. Found here are about 400,000 clones, approximately 86% of them singletons; the top ten hold around 1.9%. The entry originates in a study of blood T cell repertoires in COVID-19. Across the study: Samples of COVID-19 (acute and convalescent) were obtained from the United States, Italy and Spain.

Living in under 30 US areas, the participants were between 18 and 89 years of age. Participants' own reports of clinical history determined their cohort assignment. The material sequenced was PBMCs or T cells enriched from blood (not recorded which). The clonotype was recovered from a woman aged 35 to 49 with acute COVID-19.

CDR3 residues: CASRIDSNYGYTF. CDR3 DNA sequence: TGTGCCAGTAGGATTGACAGTAACTATGGCTACACCTTC. The V call is TRBV19, the J call TRBJ1-2; D is possibly TRBD1 (5 bases). Germline CDR1 is LNHDA and CDR2 is SQIVND (reference sequence). This CDR3 is 13 amino acids long. V shed 6 bases and J shed 1 base, with 9 bases lying between them.